This T cell receptor beta chain comes out of a study of response to subunit inactivated influenza vaccine. Overall study findings and caveats: Authors suggested that a seasonal influenza vaccination recruits few new T cells each time.

About this clonotype itself: Its specificity is unknown.

This CDR3 contains 14 residues. Trimming left V 3 bases short and J 4 bases short, with 15 bases between. From germline, CDR1 is DFQATT and CDR2 SNEGSKA (reference sequence). TCRdb called the RT-PCR reads again in MiXCR, with one record for every CDR3 protein. The profile covers 700,000 to 900,000 distinct CDR3 sequences, with 21% appearing a single time and 10% taken by the ten largest. The TCR comes from a man aged 50 to 60 who received an inactivated influenza vaccine. The chain is built from TRBV20-1 and TRBJ1-2, with D unresolved. The starting material was PBMCs from blood, obtained more than 4 days after vaccination. In nucleotides, the CDR3 is TGCAGTGCTAGGAGCCAGGCCTACCCCTATGGCTACACCTTC. Protein product: CSARSQAYPYGYTF.